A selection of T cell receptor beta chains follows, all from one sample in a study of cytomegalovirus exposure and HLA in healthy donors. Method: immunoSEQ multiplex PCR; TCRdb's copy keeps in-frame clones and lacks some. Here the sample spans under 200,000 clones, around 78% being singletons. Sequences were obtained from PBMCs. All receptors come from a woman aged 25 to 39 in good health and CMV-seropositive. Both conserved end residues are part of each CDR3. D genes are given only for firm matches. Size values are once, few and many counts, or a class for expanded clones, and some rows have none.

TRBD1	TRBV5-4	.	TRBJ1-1	TGTGCCAGCAGCCTAGGAGGGGGCGTGAATTTTGGCACTGAAGCTTTCTTT	CASSLGGGVNFGTEAFF
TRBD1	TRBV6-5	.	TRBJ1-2	TGTGCCAGCAGTTACACCGGGACAGATGGCTACACCTTC	CASSYTGTDGYTF
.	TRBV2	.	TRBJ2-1	TGTGCCAGCAGGGAACAGGGTCCCCCTTACAATGAGCAGTTCTTC	CASREQGPPYNEQFF
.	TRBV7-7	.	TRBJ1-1	TGTGCCAGCAGCTTACCTTACACTGAAGCTTTCTTT	CASSLPYTEAFF
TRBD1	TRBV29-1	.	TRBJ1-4	TGCAGCGTTGAGACAGGGTATGAAAAACTGTTTTTT	CSVETGYEKLFF
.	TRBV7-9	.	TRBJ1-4	TGTGCCAGCAGCCCCCGGGGGAGGGTTGATGAAAAACTGTTTTTT	CASSPRGRVDEKLFF
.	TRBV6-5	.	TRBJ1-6	TGTGCCAGCAGTTACCCCGGAGCAGGGCCTAATTCACCCCTCCACTTT	CASSYPGAGPNSPLHF
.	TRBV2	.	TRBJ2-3	TGTGCCAGCAGTGATGAGACAGATACGCAGTATTTT	CASSDETDTQYF
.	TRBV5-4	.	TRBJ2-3	TGTGCCAGCAGCCGTTATTCGGCGTTGACTAGCACAGATACGCAGTATTTT	CASSRYSALTSTDTQYF
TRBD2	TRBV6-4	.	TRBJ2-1	TGTGCCAGCAGTGACTCGGTAACCGGGACTAGCGGGGGGGCTAATGAGCAGTTCTTC	CASSDSVTGTSGGANEQFF
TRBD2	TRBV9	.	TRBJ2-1	TGTGCCAGCAGCCGTAGCGGGGGGCCCTACAATGAGCAGTTCTTC	CASSRSGGPYNEQFF
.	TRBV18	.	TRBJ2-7	TGTGCCAGCTCACCCGAACAGGGAGCCTACGAGCAGTACTTC	CASSPEQGAYEQYF
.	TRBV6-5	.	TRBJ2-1	TGTGCCAGTAAGGACAGACACAATGAGCAGTTCTTC	CASKDRHNEQFF
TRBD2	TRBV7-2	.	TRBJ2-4	TGTGCCAGCAGTCCTAGACTAGCGGGAGGCCTAGCCAAAAACATTCAGTACTTC	CASSPRLAGGLAKNIQYF
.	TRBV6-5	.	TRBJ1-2	TGTGCCAGCAGATCTCAATTAGATGGCTACACCTTC	CASRSQLDGYTF
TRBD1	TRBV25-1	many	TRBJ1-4	TGTGCCAGCAGTGTACAGACAGGGCTTAATGAAAAACTGTTTTTT	CASSVQTGLNEKLFF
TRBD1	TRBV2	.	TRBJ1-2	TGTGCCAGCAGTGTGGACAGGGGAGAGGTTGGCTACACCTTC	CASSVDRGEVGYTF
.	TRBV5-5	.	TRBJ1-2	TGTGCCAGCAGCCCGCTTGGCAGGAATGGCTACACCTTC	CASSPLGRNGYTF
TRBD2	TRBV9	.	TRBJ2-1	TGTGCCAGCAGCGTAGGAGGGACTAACAATGAGCAGTTCTTC	CASSVGGTNNEQFF
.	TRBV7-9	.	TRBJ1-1	TGTGCCAGCAGCCCCTCGGGCCAGGGCATGATCGGAGCTTTCTTT	CASSPSGQGMIGAFF
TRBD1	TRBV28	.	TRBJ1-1	TGTGCCAGCAGTCGACAGGGGGCAAGGGCTGAAGCTTTCTTT	CASSRQGARAEAFF
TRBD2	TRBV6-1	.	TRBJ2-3	TGTGCCAGCAGTGAGGTAGCGGGAGGCACAGATACGCAGTATTTT	CASSEVAGGTDTQYF
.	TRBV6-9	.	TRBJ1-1	TGTGCCAGCGTCCGTTTGGGGAGATGGGTTGAAAACACTGAAGCTTTCTTT	CASVRLGRWVENTEAFF
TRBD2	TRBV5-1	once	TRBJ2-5	TGCGCCGGCAGCTTGATTAGCGGGGTGACGTGGGAGACCCAGTACTTC	CAGSLISGVTWETQYF
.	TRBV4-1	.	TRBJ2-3	TGCGCCAGCAGCCAAGATCCCCGGGTGAGGGATACGCAGTATTTT	CASSQDPRVRDTQYF
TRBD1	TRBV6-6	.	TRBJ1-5	TGTGCCAGCAGTTTCAGACAGGGCGGCCAGCCCCAGCATTTT	CASSFRQGGQPQHF
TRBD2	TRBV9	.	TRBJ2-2	TGTGCCAGCAGCGCCCCCCTCGGGAGGACCGGGGAGCTGTTTTTT	CASSAPLGRTGELFF
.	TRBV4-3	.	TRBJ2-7	TGCGCCAGCAGCCAAGAGAGAGGGCAGGGGCACGAGCAGTACTTC	CASSQERGQGHEQYF
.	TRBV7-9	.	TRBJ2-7	TGTGCCAGCAGCTCTCCAGTGTACGAGCAGTACTTC	CASSSPVYEQYF
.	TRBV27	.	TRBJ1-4	TGTGCCAGCAGTTTATCATGGGCCAGTTATTCTGGTGAAAAACTGTTTTTT	CASSLSWASYSGEKLFF
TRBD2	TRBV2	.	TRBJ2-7	TGTGCCAGCAGTGATGGGCGGGAGGCGAGTAACGAGCAGTACTTC	CASSDGREASNEQYF